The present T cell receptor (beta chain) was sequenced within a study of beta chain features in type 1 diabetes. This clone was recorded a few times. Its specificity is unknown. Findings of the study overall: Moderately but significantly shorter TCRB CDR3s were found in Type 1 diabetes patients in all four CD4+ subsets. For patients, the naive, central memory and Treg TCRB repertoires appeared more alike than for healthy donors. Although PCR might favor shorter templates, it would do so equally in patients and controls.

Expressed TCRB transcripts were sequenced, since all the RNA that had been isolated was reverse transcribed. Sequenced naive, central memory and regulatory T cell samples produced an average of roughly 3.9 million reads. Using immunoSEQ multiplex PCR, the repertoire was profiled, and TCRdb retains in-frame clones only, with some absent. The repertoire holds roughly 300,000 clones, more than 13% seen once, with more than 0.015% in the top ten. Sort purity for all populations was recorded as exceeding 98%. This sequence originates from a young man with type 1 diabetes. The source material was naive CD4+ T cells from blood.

The CDR3 DNA reads as TGTGCCAGCAGCGCCGCGGTTAGCGGGAGGCCAGATACGCAGTATTTT. Amino acids: CASSAAVSGRPDTQYF. The chain recombines TRBV7-8 with TRBJ2-3; 10 bases are a match to TRBD2. This CDR3 is built from 16 residues. The V segment lost 5 bases and the J segment 4 bases; nucleotides outside the gene matches: 9. Germline V gene lookup returns CDR1 SGHVS and CDR2 FQNEAQ.